This T cell receptor beta chain came from a study of blood T cell repertoires in COVID-19. Study details: Spain, Italy and the United States supplied samples that represented acute and convalescent COVID-19. Sample material is recorded as cDNA or gDNA derived from T cells, B-cell-depleted T cells, or PBMCs.

As handled by the study authors: Scientists estimated how many nucleated cells there were by amplifying reference gene primers. Method: immunoSEQ multiplex PCR; TCRdb's copy keeps in-frame clones and lacks some. That table furnishes V, J and clone size, whereas the DNA furnished D and trimming. The table shows about 160,000 clones, with approximately 81% occurring only once. V was pared by 5 bases and J by 0 bases, with 10 bases of the junction left unmatched. CDR3 size: 17 residues. Germline assignment: CDR1 SGHVS and CDR2 FQNEAQ. The chain combines TRBV7-8 with TRBJ2-4; 7 bases are shared with TRBD1. This TCR came from a human donor with acute or convalescent COVID-19. The donor label of this sample is uncertain. The material sequenced was peripheral blood. The CDR3 is CASSVTTGVGAKNIQYF. The CDR3 DNA reads TGTGCCAGCAGCGTAACTACAGGGGTAGGAGCCAAAAACATTCAGTACTTC.